The 11 T cell receptor beta chains below come from one sample, sequenced in a study of cytomegalovirus exposure and HLA in healthy donors. PCR was performed using 60 Vbeta and 13 Jbeta primers. Sequenced by immunoSEQ multiplex PCR; TCRdb stores in-frame clones only, minus some. The table records roughly 120,000 clones, roughly 62% of them present only once. Sequencing used PBMCs. The receptors originated from a man between 25 and 39 years old in good health and CMV-seropositive.

J is TRBJ2-7 and V is TRBV5-4; 10 bases agree with TRBD2. The CDR3 totals 14 residues. J lost 6 bases, V lost 0 bases, and 3 bases had no gene match. The germline gives CDR1 SGHNT, CDR2 YYREEE (reference sequence). CDR3 region: CASSLELAGVEQYF. In DNA form, the CDR3 reads TGTGCCAGCAGCTTGGAGCTAGCGGGAGTCGAGCAGTACTTC.

Note on this clone: A read error may produce the germline difference seen at one junction end. The V gene is TRBV7-9, the J gene TRBJ2-1; 8 bases agree with TRBD2. Germline lookup yields CDR1 SEHNR and CDR2 FQNEAQ (reference sequence). The CDR3 runs 16 residues. CDR3 protein: CSSSLSLAGSYNEQFF. In DNA form, the CDR3 reads TGTTCCAGCAGCTTAAGCTTAGCGGGATCCTACAATGAGCAGTTCTTC.

This clone came up a few times. J is TRBJ2-2 and V is TRBV7-9, with D unclear. Germline CDR1 is SEHNR and CDR2 is FQNEAQ (reference sequence). Trimming took 5 bases from V and 8 from J, leaving 6 bases between them. This CDR3 comprises 11 residues. CDR3 coding DNA: TGTGCCAGCAGCCCCGGGGGGGAGCTGTTTTTT. This translates into CASSPGGELFF.

The J gene is TRBJ2-7, the V gene TRBV5-1; maybe TRBD1 (7 bases). The CDR3 is 15 amino acids. The V and J ends lost 4 bases and 0 bases respectively, with 14 bases between them. The germline V gene encodes CDR1 SGHRS and CDR2 YFSETQ. The CDR3 DNA reads TGCGCCAGCAGCCCAGGACAGGAGGGCTCCTACGAGCAGTACTTC. Translating gives CASSPGQEGSYEQYF.

This sequence joins TRBV5-4 and TRBJ1-1; D is perhaps TRBD1 (5 bases). The V gene lost 3 bases and the J gene lost 2 bases, with 11 bases spanning the gap. The germline gives CDR1 SGHNT, CDR2 YYREEE (reference sequence). This CDR3 is 14 amino acids long. The CDR3 is CASSWGTHNTEAFF. The CDR3 DNA is TGTGCCAGCAGCTGGGGGACTCATAACACTGAAGCTTTCTTT.

This clone was seen only a few times. The chain recombines TRBV11-2 with TRBJ1-1, with D possibly matching TRBD1 (5 bases). The V end lost 5 bases, the J end lost 7 bases, and 20 bases lay between the germline ends. The germline V gene has CDR1 SGHAT and CDR2 FQNNGV. CDR3 size: 15 residues. The CDR3 is CASSPTMGGEIEAFF. The CDR3 DNA follows: TGTGCCAGCAGCCCAACGATGGGGGGGGAGATTGAAGCTTTCTTT.

The J gene is TRBJ2-3, the V gene TRBV5-4; tentatively, D is TRBD1 (6 bases). The CDR3 is 16 residues long. V was cut by 1 base and J by 4 bases, with 16 bases left in between. Per germline, CDR1 SGHNT and CDR2 YYREEE (reference sequence). This chain's CDR3 is CASSLKLQGVADTQYF. CDR3 in DNA: TGTGCCAGCAGCTTGAAGTTACAGGGTGTCGCAGATACGCAGTATTTT.

This chain connects TRBV2 to TRBJ2-7; 7 nucleotides match TRBD1. Looked up from germline, CDR1 is SNHLY and CDR2 is FYNNEI. V shed 6 bases, J shed 2 bases, and the junction held 1 base outside the gene matches. This CDR3 region has 12 residues. As DNA, the CDR3 is TGTGCCAGCAGGACAGGGCCCTACGAGCAGTACTTC. As protein: CASRTGPYEQYF. The full variable domain, rest sourced from reference TRBV2 and TRBJ2-7, is EPEVTQTPSHQVTQMGQEVILRCVPISNHLYFYWYRQILGQKVEFLVSFYNNEISEKSEIFDDQFSVERPDGSNFTLKIRSTKLEDSAMYFCASRTGPYEQYFGPGTRLTVT.

The chain carries TRBV4-3 and TRBJ2-1, with D possibly TRBD2 on 5 matching bases. Per the germline V gene, CDR1 is LGHNA and CDR2 is YSLEER. V lost 1 base, J lost 7 bases, and 11 bases lay in between. This CDR3 is 14 amino acids long. CDR3 in amino acids: CASSQGPGINEQFF. The CDR3 DNA reads as TGCGCCAGCAGCCAAGGACCCGGGATTAATGAGCAGTTCTTC.

The V and J genes are TRBV7-6 and TRBJ2-7; perhaps TRBD2 as D (5 bases). Germline V gene lookup returns CDR1 SGHVS and CDR2 FNYEAQ. Trimming removed 1 base from V and 3 bases from J, with 10 bases in between. CDR3 length: 14 amino acids. The CDR3 coding sequence is TGTGCCAGCAGCTTAGGGGCCGGAGGCTACGAGCAGTACTTC. Its translation is CASSLGAGGYEQYF.

V usage is TRBV6-5 and J usage is TRBJ1-1, with TRBD1 as a possible D gene (5 bases). The CDR3 runs to 14 residues. Per germline, CDR1 MNHEY and CDR2 SVGAGI. Deletions cut 8 bases from V and 5 bases from J, with 18 bases between. CDR3 bases: TGTGCCAGCTCCCAGTGGCCGCGGGGGACTGAAGCTTTCTTT. It specifies CASSQWPRGTEAFF.